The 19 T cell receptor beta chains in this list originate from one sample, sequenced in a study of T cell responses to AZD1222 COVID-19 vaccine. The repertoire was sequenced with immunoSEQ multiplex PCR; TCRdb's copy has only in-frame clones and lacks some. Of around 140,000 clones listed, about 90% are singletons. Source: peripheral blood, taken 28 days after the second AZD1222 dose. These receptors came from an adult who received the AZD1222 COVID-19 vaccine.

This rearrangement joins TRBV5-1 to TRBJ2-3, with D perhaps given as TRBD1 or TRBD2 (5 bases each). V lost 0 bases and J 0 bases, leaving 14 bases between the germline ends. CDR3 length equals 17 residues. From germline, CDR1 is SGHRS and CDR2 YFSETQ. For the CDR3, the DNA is TGCGCCAGCAGCTTGGTTGAGGGGCGGACTAGCACAGATACGCAGTATTTT. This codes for CASSLVEGRTSTDTQYF.

In DNA form, the CDR3 reads TGCGCCAGCAGCCAAGGAGGAGGCTCTGGAAACACCATATATTTT. Its translation: CASSQGGGSGNTIYF. The chain has TRBV4-1 and TRBJ1-3; no clear D. CDR1 is MGHRA and CDR2 is YSYEKL in the germline V gene. The CDR3 is made up of 15 amino acids. The germline V and J ends were trimmed by 1 base and 0 bases, with 7 bases remaining between them.

The CDR3, as DNA: TGCGCCAGCAGCTTAGGGACATTTGTCGAAGCTTTCTTT. Its translation is CASSLGTFVEAFF. V is TRBV5-1 and J is TRBJ1-1, with D possibly matching TRBD1 (6 bases). Trimming pared 2 bases from V and 8 bases from J, leaving 13 bases between. The CDR3 contains 13 residues. Germline values: CDR1 SGHRS, CDR2 YFSETQ.

The CDR3 nucleotides read TGTGCCAGCAGCGCTTCCGGGACAGGCTCCTACAATGAGCAGTTCTTC. Its translation is CASSASGTGSYNEQFF. The chain joins TRBV11-2 to TRBJ2-1; 8 nucleotides match TRBD1. The CDR3 is 16 amino acids. The V segment lost 5 bases and the J segment 0 bases; nucleotides outside the gene matches: 6. Germline V CDR1 and CDR2: SGHAT, FQNNGV. Full variable domain (rest looked up from reference TRBV11-2 and TRBJ2-1): EAGVAQSPRYKIIEKRQSVAFWCNPISGHATLYWYQQILGQGPKLLIQFQNNGVVDDSQLPKDRFSAERLKGVDSTLKIQPAKLEDSAVYLCASSASGTGSYNEQFFGPGTRLTVL.

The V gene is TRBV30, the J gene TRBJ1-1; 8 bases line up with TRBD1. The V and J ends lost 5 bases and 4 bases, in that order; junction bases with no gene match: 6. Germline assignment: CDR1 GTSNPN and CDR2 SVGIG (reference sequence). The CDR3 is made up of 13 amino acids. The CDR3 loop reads CAWARGLSTEAFF. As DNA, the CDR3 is TGTGCCTGGGCCAGGGGGCTAAGCACTGAAGCTTTCTTT.

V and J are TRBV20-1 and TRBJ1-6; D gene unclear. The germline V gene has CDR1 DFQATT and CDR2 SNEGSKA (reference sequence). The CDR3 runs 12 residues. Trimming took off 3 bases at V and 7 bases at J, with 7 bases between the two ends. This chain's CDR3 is CSASNPNSPLHF. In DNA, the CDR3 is TGCAGTGCTAGTAACCCGAATTCACCCCTCCACTTT.

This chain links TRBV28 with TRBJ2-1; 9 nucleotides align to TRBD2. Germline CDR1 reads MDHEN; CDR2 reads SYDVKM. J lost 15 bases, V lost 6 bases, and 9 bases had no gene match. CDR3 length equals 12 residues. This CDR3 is CASSSVAGDLFF. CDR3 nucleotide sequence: TGTGCCAGCAGCTCCGTAGCGGGAGATCTGTTCTTC. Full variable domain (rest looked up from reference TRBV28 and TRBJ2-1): DVKVTQSSRYLVKRTGEKVFLECVQDMDHENMFWYRQDPGLGLRLIYFSYDVKMKEKGDIPEGYSVSREKKERFSLILESASTNQTSMYLCASSSVAGDLFFGPGTRLTVL.

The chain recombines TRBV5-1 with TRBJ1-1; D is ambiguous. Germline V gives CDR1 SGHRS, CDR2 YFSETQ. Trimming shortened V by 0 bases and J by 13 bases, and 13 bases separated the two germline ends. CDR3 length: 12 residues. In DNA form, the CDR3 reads TGCGCCAGCAGCTTGGACCGGGCGTCGGGTTTCTTT. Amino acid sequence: CASSLDRASGFF. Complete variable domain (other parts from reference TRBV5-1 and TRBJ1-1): KAGVTQTPRYLIKTRGQQVTLSCSPISGHRSVSWYQQTPGQGLQFLFEYFSETQRNKGNFPGRFSGRQFSNSRSEMNVSTLELGDSALYLCASSLDRASGFFGQGTRLTVV.

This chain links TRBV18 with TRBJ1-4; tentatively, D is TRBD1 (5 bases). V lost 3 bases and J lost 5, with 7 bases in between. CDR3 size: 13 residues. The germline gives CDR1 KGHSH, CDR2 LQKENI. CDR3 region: CASSPAGNEKLFF. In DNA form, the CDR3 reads TGTGCCAGCTCACCTGCAGGGAATGAAAAACTGTTTTTT.

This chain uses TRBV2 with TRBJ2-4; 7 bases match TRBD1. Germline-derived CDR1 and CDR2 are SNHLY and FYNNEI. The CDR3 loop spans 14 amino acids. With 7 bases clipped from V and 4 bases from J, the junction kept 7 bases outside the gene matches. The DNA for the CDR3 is TGTGCCAGCACCGTCCGGGACAGAAAAAACATTCAGTACTTC. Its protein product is CASTVRDRKNIQYF.

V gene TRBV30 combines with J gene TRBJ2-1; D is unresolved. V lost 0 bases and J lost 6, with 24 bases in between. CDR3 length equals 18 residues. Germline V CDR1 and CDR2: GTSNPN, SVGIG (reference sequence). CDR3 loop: CAWSVPRSMRYYGNEQFF. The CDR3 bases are TGTGCCTGGAGTGTCCCGCGATCGATGCGATATTATGGCAATGAGCAGTTCTTC.

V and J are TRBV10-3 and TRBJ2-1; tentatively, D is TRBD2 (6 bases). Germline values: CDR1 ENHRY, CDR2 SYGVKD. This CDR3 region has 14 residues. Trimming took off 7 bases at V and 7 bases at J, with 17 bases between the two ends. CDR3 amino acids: CAIKPGLGLNEQFF. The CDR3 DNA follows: TGTGCCATCAAGCCGGGACTGGGGCTAAATGAGCAGTTCTTC.

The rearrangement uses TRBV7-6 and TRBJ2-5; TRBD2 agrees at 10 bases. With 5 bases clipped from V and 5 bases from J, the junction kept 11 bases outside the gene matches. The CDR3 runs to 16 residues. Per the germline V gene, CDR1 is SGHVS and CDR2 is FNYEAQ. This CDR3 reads CASSTTSGSVGETQYF. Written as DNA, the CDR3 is TGTGCCAGCAGCACGACTAGCGGGTCGGTAGGGGAGACCCAGTACTTC.

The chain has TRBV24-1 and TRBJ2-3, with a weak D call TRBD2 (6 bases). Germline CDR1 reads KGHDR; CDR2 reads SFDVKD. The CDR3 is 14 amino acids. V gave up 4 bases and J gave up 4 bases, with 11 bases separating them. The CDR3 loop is CATSDRLGPDTQYF. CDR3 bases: TGTGCCACCAGTGACAGACTAGGTCCAGATACGCAGTATTTT.

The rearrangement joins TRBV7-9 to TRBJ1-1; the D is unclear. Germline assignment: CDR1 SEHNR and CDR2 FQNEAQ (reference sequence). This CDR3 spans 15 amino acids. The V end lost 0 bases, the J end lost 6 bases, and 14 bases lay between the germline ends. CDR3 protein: CASSLALLNDAEAFF. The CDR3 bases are TGTGCCAGCAGCTTAGCATTATTAAACGACGCTGAAGCTTTCTTT.

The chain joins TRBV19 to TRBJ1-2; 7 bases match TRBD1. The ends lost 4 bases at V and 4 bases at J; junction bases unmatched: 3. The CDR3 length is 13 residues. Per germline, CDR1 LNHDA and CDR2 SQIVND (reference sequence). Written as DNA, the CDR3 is TGTGCCAGTAGTAGGGGGACAGCCTATGGCTACACCTTC. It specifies CASSRGTAYGYTF.

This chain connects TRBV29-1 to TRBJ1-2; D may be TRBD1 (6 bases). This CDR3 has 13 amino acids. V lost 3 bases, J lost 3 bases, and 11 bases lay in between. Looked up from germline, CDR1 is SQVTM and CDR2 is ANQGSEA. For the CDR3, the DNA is TGCAGCGTTGATGGAGGGGGGTACTATGGCTACACCTTC. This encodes CSVDGGGYYGYTF.

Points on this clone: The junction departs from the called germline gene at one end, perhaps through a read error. The DNA for the CDR3 is TGTGCCAGCGGCTTAAGGGGGGGTACTGAAGCTTTCTTT. It specifies CASGLRGGTEAFF. The V call is TRBV7-9, the J call TRBJ1-1; the D gene is possibly TRBD1 (6 bases). Per the germline V gene, CDR1 is SEHNR and CDR2 is FQNEAQ (reference sequence). The CDR3 is 13 residues long.

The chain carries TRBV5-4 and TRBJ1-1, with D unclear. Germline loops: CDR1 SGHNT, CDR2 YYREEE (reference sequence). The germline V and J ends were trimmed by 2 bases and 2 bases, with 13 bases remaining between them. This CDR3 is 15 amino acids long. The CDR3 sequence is CASSFPGRTNTEAFF. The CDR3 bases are TGTGCCAGCAGCTTTCCTGGACGAACCAACACTGAAGCTTTCTTT.